This record covers a single T cell receptor beta chain. Its antigen is unidentified. The record originates from a study of cytomegalovirus exposure and HLA in healthy donors. Notes on the study in general: Apparent HLA restriction characterized most CMV-associated TCR beta chains in a later analysis.

The germline V gene encodes CDR1 SGHTA and CDR2 FQGNSA. The CDR3 is 14 residues long. Trimming stripped 5 bases from V and 0 bases from J, with 11 bases between. PCR used 60 Vbeta primers and 13 Jbeta primers. Generated by immunoSEQ multiplex PCR, the TCRdb table keeps only in-frame clones and is missing some. The table has some 130,000 clones, around 77% seen once; the top ten hold roughly 1%. This TCR came from a man between 18 and 29 years old in good health and CMV-seronegative. This sequence joins TRBV7-2 and TRBJ2-7; maybe TRBD2 (5 bases). Material for sequencing was PBMCs. The CDR3 is CASSPDSLSYEQYF. CDR3 nucleotide sequence: TGTGCCAGCAGCCCGGACTCCCTCTCCTACGAGCAGTACTTC.